The 13 T cell receptor beta chains below come from one sample, sequenced in a study of PD-L1 blockade in urothelial cancer. TCRdb keeps only in-frame clones here, not all; method: immunoSEQ multiplex PCR. The sample lists about 80,000 clones, 75% to 90% seen once, with roughly 5.2% in the top ten. Here the sequenced sample was PBMCs, taken around atezolizumab (anti-PD-L1) treatment. The source of these receptors is a woman aged 70-85 years with urothelial cancer.

V is TRBV5-1 and J is TRBJ2-7, with 12 bases identical to TRBD2. This CDR3 comprises 17 residues. The V and J ends lost 2 bases and 5 bases, in that order; junction bases with no gene match: 11. Germline-derived CDR1 and CDR2 are SGHRS and YFSETQ. The CDR3 DNA reads as TGCGCCAGCAGCTTACTAGCGGGGGGTACCCCTTGGGACGAGCAGTACTTC. It codes for CASSLLAGGTPWDEQYF.

The chain combines TRBV4-1 with TRBJ2-3, with TRBD2 as a possible D gene (5 bases). With 4 bases removed from V and 0 bases from J, the gap between germline ends came to 11 bases. Per the germline V gene, CDR1 is MGHRA and CDR2 is YSYEKL. This CDR3 contains 15 residues. The CDR3 nucleotides read TGCGCCAGCAGCCCCAGCGGTTCTAGCACAGATACGCAGTATTTT. Protein product: CASSPSGSSTDTQYF.

This chain uses TRBV30 with TRBJ2-5; 8 nucleotides agree with TRBD2. Trimming at V came to 3 bases and at J to 6 bases, leaving 12 bases not matched to a gene. Germline V gene data show CDR1 as GTSNPN and CDR2 as SVGIG (reference sequence). The CDR3 is 15 amino acids. The CDR3 bases are TGTGCCTGGAGGGAGATGGCGGGGGGTCATAAGACCCAGTACTTC. Protein product: CAWREMAGGHKTQYF.

This clone appeared once. The chain employs TRBV15 and TRBJ2-5, with 10 bases matching TRBD2. This CDR3 spans 20 amino acids. V shed 0 bases and J 3 bases; nucleotides not matched to a gene: 16. Germline assignment: CDR1 LNHNV and CDR2 YYDKDF (reference sequence). The CDR3 loop is CATSRDHPGASGGTKETQYF. The CDR3 DNA reads as TGTGCCACCAGCAGAGATCACCCCGGGGCTAGCGGGGGTACAAAAGAGACCCAGTACTTC. Full variable domain (remainder filled in from reference TRBV15 and TRBJ2-5): DAMVIQNPRYQVTQFGKPVTLSCSQTLNHNVMYWYQQKSSQAPKLLFHYYDKDFNNEADTPDNFQSRRPNTSFCFLDIRSPGLGDTAMYLCATSRDHPGASGGTKETQYFGPGTRLLVL.

The V gene is TRBV28, the J gene TRBJ1-5; 9 positions agree with TRBD1. The J segment lost 6 bases and the V segment lost 7 bases, leaving 16 bases of the junction unmatched. The CDR3 consists of 17 residues. The germline CDR1 and CDR2 sequences are MDHEN and SYDVKM. The CDR3 reads CASKRRPGTGKGQPQHF. The CDR3 DNA reads TGTGCCAGCAAGAGAAGGCCCGGGACAGGGAAGGGTCAGCCCCAGCATTTT.

The chain carries TRBV5-1 and TRBJ2-7; 7 nucleotides align to TRBD2. This CDR3 has 16 residues. V lost 0 bases and J lost 4; bases outside the gene matches: 10. Germline V gene lookup returns CDR1 SGHRS and CDR2 YFSETQ. CDR3 residues: CASSLGGGPLTYEQYF. The DNA for the CDR3 is TGCGCCAGCAGCTTGGGGGGGGGACCACTAACTTACGAGCAGTACTTC. The variable domain in full, completed from reference TRBV5-1 and TRBJ2-7, reads KAGVTQTPRYLIKTRGQQVTLSCSPISGHRSVSWYQQTPGQGLQFLFEYFSETQRNKGNFPGRFSGRQFSNSRSEMNVSTLELGDSALYLCASSLGGGPLTYEQYFGPGTRLTVT.

The rearrangement links TRBV2 to TRBJ1-1, with 7 bases matching TRBD1. There are 14 residues in the CDR3. V gave up 5 bases and J gave up 3 bases; unmatched junction bases: 6. The germline V gene encodes CDR1 SNHLY and CDR2 FYNNEI. CDR3 region: CASSRQGTDTEAFF. The CDR3, as DNA: TGTGCCAGCAGTCGACAGGGTACGGACACTGAAGCTTTCTTT.

The count of this clone is one. The rearrangement joins TRBV6-1 to TRBJ1-5; D is unclear. V was clipped by 2 bases and J by 6 bases, with 2 bases between them. Germline CDR1 and CDR2: MNHNS and SASEGT. The CDR3 is 11 amino acids. The CDR3 spells CASSELQPQHF. The CDR3 nucleotides are TGTGCCAGCAGTGAACTTCAGCCCCAGCATTTT.

The chain carries TRBV5-8 and TRBJ1-5; D is unresolved. V dropped 0 bases and J dropped 0 bases, with 10 bases sitting between them. Germline CDR1 SGHTS, CDR2 YDEGEE. This CDR3 has 16 amino acids. The DNA of the CDR3 is TGTGCCAGCAGCTTGGATACTGGCGGTAGCAATCAGCCCCAGCATTTT. Amino acids: CASSLDTGGSNQPQHF.

This clone appeared once. The chain links TRBV29-1 to TRBJ2-2; D might be TRBD1 (6 bases). This CDR3 is 13 amino acids long. Trimming took off 2 bases at V and 4 bases at J, with 8 bases between the two ends. Germline-derived CDR1 and CDR2 are SQVTM and ANQGSEA. The CDR3: CSVERGGTGELFF. CDR3 DNA sequence: TGCAGCGTTGAAAGAGGGGGCACCGGGGAGCTGTTTTTT.

V gene TRBV7-8 combines with J gene TRBJ1-1; D uncertain. Germline V gives CDR1 SGHVS, CDR2 FQNEAQ. V was shortened by 6 bases and J by 0 bases, with 8 bases between the two germline ends. CDR3 length: 13 amino acids. CDR3 in DNA: TGTGCCAGCAGTCGCCTAGTGAACACTGAAGCTTTCTTT. Its translation is CASSRLVNTEAFF.

This chain uses TRBV5-1 with TRBJ1-1; TRBD1 agrees at 7 bases. Trimming took 1 base from V and 4 from J; bases not matched to a gene: 4. This CDR3 has 14 residues. Germline V lookup: CDR1 SGHRS, CDR2 YFSETQ. The CDR3 spells CASSLRDSGTEAFF. As DNA, the CDR3 is TGCGCCAGCAGCTTGCGGGACAGTGGCACTGAAGCTTTCTTT.

The chain combines TRBV5-5 with TRBJ2-7, with a weak D call TRBD2 (5 bases). Germline-derived CDR1 and CDR2 are SGHKS and YYEKEE (reference sequence). Trimming removed 1 base from V and 0 bases from J, with 17 bases in between. This CDR3 is 17 amino acids long. For the CDR3, the DNA is TGTGCCAGCAGCTTGAGTATGGGGAGTTTGAACTCCTACGAGCAGTACTTC. This translates into CASSLSMGSLNSYEQYF.